These 9 T cell receptor beta chains share one sample of origin, sequenced in a study of T-cell memory formation after mild COVID-19. TCRdb re-analysed the 5' RACE reads in MiXCR, keeping a single row per CDR3 protein. In the table there are about 240,000 distinct CDR3 sequences, approximately 9% of which are singletons. Sequenced sample: PBMCs or a T cell subset sorted from them (not recorded which). Every receptor here comes from a man aged 18 to 29 who had mild COVID-19 (a few samples of this study predate the infection). Cell type and time point are not known.

In this sample, this clonotype turned up a few times. V gene TRBV11-2 combines with J gene TRBJ2-1, with D tentatively TRBD1 (5 bases). The CDR3 is made up of 16 amino acids. The V end was cut by 5 bases, the J end by 0 bases, with 14 bases between. Germline assignment: CDR1 SGHAT and CDR2 FQNNGV. The CDR3 coding sequence is TGTGCCAGCAGCCAGGGCAGGGTTAGCTCCTACAATGAGCAGTTCTTC. It specifies CASSQGRVSSYNEQFF.

The chain joins TRBV7-2 to TRBJ1-1; D is uncertain. CDR3 size: 12 residues. Deletions cut 2 bases from V and 5 bases from J, with 6 bases between. CDR1 and CDR2 (germline): SGHTA, FQGNSA. As DNA, the CDR3 is TGTGCCAGCAGCTTACGGGTTACTGAAGCTTTCTTT. It is translated as CASSLRVTEAFF. Based on the CDR3 plus reference TRBV7-2 and TRBJ1-1, the full variable domain is GAGVSQSPSNKVTEKGKDVELRCDPISGHTALYWYRQSLGQGLEFLIYFQGNSAPDKSGLPSDRFSAERTGGSVSTLTIQRTQQEDSAVYLCASSLRVTEAFFGQGTRLTVV.

This clonotype showed up just a few times. This rearrangement joins TRBV19 to TRBJ2-3; 10 nucleotides agree with TRBD1. CDR1 LNHDA and CDR2 SQIVND come from the germline V gene (reference sequence). Losses at the gene ends were 9 bases for V and 0 bases for J; bases not matched to a gene: 6. There are 15 residues in the CDR3. In nucleotides, the CDR3 is TGTGCCAGCCGGGACAGGGGTCCTAGCACAGATACGCAGTATTTT. Protein sequence: CASRDRGPSTDTQYF.

The gene calls are TRBV4-1 and TRBJ2-3; possibly TRBD1 or TRBD2 for D (5 bases each). The CDR3 contains 13 residues. Germline V gene sequence: CDR1 MGHRA, CDR2 YSYEKL. Trimming cost V 0 bases and J 12 bases, with 13 bases left between them. The CDR3 bases are TGCGCCAGCAGCCAAGATCGTCAGGGAGTTCAGTATTTT. It specifies CASSQDRQGVQYF.

This clonotype was observed at least ten times. The V call is TRBV5-1, the J call TRBJ2-3; 9 nucleotides match TRBD2. The CDR3 spans 16 residues. Germline-derived CDR1 and CDR2 are SGHRS and YFSETQ. V lost 6 bases and J lost 2; bases outside the gene matches: 10. CDR3 residues: CASNLRGGGATDTQYF. DNA of the CDR3: TGCGCCAGCAACCTTAGAGGCGGGGGGGCCACAGATACGCAGTATTTT.

The V gene is TRBV5-1, the J gene TRBJ2-3; no reliable D call. V was trimmed by 0 bases and J by 2 bases, leaving 7 bases between them. The germline V gene encodes CDR1 SGHRS and CDR2 YFSETQ. The CDR3 runs to 14 residues. The CDR3 is CASSLGGNTDTQYF. CDR3 in DNA: TGCGCCAGCAGCTTGGGTGGAAACACAGATACGCAGTATTTT.

The rearrangement links TRBV7-3 to TRBJ2-3; 8 nucleotides align to TRBD2. CDR1 is SGHTA and CDR2 is FQGTGA in the germline V gene. The V gene end was trimmed by 0 bases and the J gene end by 4 bases; junction bases not matched to a gene: 3. The CDR3 extends over 15 amino acids. The CDR3 bases are TGTGCCAGCAGCTTAACCGGGGGGGCCGCAGATACGCAGTATTTT. Translated, it gives CASSLTGGAADTQYF.

V and J are TRBV30 and TRBJ1-1, with a tentative D call TRBD1 (6 bases). The length of the CDR3 is 13 residues. Trimming took off 2 bases at V and 0 bases at J, with 7 bases between the two ends. Per germline, CDR1 GTSNPN and CDR2 SVGIG (reference sequence). CDR3 bases: TGTGCCTGGAGTACAGGGATGAACACTGAAGCTTTCTTT. Protein sequence: CAWSTGMNTEAFF.

This clonotype was seen only a few times. The chain is built from TRBV11-2 and TRBJ2-1, with D unclear. From germline, CDR1 is SGHAT and CDR2 FQNNGV. Trimming pared 3 bases from V and 8 bases from J, leaving 20 bases between. The CDR3 runs 16 residues. The CDR3 region has the DNA TGTGCCAGCAGCTTCAACACATATGGATATCGGCATGAGCAGTTCTTC. This sequence encodes CASSFNTYGYRHEQFF.